This T cell receptor (beta chain) was obtained from a study of T cell responses to AZD1222 COVID-19 vaccine. Study-wide results and caveats: Sampling captured repertoires only after the peak T cell response. Spike-specific TCR breadth and depth were elevated following two AZD1222 doses. Donors were largely white British and mainly female; clonal diversity was possibly underestimated. Nearly half of the spike-specific TCRs reportedly recognize variant regions that carry no mutations.

Note on this clone: The target antigen is unknown.

Sequencing was performed with immunoSEQ multiplex PCR; in TCRdb, only in-frame clones are kept and a portion is missing. The sample holds about 170,000 clones, around 90% seen once. Material: peripheral blood, obtained on day 0 of AZD1222 vaccination. This sequence was found in an adult in good health.

The CDR3 DNA sequence: TGTGCCAGCAGCCAAGCGCAGGCTGATGATGAAGCTTTCTTT. Translated: CASSQAQADDEAFF. The chain has TRBV3-1 (or the pseudogene TRBV3-2) and TRBJ1-1; no reliable D call. Germline V lookup: CDR1 LGHDT, CDR2 YNNKEL (reference sequence). The V end lost 1 base, the J end lost 7 bases, and 13 bases lay between the germline ends. This CDR3 has 14 amino acids.